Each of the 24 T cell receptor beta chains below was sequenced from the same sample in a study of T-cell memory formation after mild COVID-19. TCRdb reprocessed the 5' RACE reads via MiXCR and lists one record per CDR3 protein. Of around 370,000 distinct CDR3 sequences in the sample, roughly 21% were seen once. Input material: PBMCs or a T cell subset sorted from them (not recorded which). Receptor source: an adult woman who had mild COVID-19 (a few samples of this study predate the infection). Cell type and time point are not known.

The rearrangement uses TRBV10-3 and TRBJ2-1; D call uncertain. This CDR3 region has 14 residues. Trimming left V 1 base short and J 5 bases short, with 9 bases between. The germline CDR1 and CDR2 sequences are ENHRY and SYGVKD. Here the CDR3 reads CAISELGGNNEQFF. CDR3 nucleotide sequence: TGTGCCATCAGTGAGTTAGGCGGAAACAATGAGCAGTTCTTC.

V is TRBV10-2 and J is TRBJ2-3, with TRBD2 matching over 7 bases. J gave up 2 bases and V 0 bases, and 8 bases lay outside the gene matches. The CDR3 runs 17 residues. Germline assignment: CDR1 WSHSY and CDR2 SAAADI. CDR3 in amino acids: CASSESALAGTTDTQYF. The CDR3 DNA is TGCGCCAGCAGTGAGTCCGCTTTAGCGGGTACCACAGATACGCAGTATTTT.

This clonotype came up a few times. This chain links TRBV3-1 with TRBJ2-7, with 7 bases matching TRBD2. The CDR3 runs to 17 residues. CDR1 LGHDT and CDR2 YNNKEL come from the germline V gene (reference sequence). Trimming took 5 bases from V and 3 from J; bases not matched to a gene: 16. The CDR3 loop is CASSSAWGGERGYEQYF. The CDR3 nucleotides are TGTGCCAGCAGCTCGGCGTGGGGGGGTGAAAGGGGCTACGAGCAGTACTTC.

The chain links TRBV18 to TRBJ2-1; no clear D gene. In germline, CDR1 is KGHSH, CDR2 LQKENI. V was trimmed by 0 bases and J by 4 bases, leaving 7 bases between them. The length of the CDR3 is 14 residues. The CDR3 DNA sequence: TGTGCCAGCTCACCACCGAGTCAGTACAATGAGCAGTTCTTC. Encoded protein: CASSPPSQYNEQFF.

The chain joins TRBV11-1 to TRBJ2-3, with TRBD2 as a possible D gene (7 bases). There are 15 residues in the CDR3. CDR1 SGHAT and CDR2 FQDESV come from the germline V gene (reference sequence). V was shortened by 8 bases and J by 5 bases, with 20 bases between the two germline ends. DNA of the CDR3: TGTGCCAGCCTGTTAGGGGGGGCCTTGGGAGATACGCAGTATTTT. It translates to CASLLGGALGDTQYF.

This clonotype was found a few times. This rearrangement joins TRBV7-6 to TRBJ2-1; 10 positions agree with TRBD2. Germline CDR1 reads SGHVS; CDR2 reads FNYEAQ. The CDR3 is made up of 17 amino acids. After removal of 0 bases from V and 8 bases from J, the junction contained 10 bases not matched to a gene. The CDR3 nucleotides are TGTGCCAGCAGCTTAGCGCTCCGTAGCGGGGGGTGGTATGAGCAGTTCTTC. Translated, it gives CASSLALRSGGWYEQFF.

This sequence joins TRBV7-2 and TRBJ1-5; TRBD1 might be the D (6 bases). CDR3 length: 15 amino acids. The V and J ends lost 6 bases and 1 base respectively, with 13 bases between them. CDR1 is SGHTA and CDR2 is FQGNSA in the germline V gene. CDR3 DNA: TGTGCCAGCAGTTCTCGAGGGGGGAGCAATCAGCCCCAGCATTTT. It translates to CASSSRGGSNQPQHF. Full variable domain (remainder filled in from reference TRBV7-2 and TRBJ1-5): GAGVSQSPSNKVTEKGKDVELRCDPISGHTALYWYRQSLGQGLEFLIYFQGNSAPDKSGLPSDRFSAERTGGSVSTLTIQRTQQEDSAVYLCASSSRGGSNQPQHFGDGTRLSIL.

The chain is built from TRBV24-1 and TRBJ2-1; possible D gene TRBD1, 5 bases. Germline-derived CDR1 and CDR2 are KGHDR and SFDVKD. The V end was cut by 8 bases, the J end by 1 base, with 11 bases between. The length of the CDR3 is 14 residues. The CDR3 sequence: CATNHKGSYNEQFF. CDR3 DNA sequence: TGTGCCACCAATCACAAGGGGTCCTACAATGAGCAGTTCTTC.

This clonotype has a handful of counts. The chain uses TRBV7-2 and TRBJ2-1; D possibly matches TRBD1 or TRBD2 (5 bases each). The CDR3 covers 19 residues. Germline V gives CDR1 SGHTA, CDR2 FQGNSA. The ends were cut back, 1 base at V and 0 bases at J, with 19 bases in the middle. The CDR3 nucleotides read TGTGCCAGCAGCTTAGGCCTACAGAGGGGCTTTAGCTCCTACAATGAGCAGTTCTTC. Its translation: CASSLGLQRGFSSYNEQFF.

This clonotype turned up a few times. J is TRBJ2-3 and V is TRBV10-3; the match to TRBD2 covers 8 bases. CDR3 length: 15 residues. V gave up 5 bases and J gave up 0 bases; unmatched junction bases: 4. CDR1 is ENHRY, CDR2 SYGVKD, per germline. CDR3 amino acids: CAISTSGTSTDTQYF. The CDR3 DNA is TGTGCCATCAGTACTAGCGGAACTAGCACAGATACGCAGTATTTT.

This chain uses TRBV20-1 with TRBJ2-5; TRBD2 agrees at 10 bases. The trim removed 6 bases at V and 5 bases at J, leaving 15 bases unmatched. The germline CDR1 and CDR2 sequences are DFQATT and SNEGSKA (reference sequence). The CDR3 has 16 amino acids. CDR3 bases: TGCAGTGCCACCCCCCCAGCGGGAGGGCCGGAGGAGACCCAGTACTTC. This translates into CSATPPAGGPEETQYF.

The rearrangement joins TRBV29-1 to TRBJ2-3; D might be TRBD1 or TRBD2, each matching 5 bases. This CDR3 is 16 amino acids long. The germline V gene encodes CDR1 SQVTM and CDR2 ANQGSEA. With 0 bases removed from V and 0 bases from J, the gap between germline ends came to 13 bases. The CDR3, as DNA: TGCAGCGTTGAAGACCGGTTTCGGGACAGCACAGATACGCAGTATTTT. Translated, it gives CSVEDRFRDSTDTQYF.

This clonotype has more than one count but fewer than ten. As DNA, the CDR3 is TGCGCCAGCAGCGCCCCGGGGGGGGCAGGGTATGGGCAGCCCCAGCATTTT. Its translation: CASSAPGGAGYGQPQHF. V and J are TRBV5-1 and TRBJ1-5; D may be TRBD1 (6 bases). The germline V gene has CDR1 SGHRS and CDR2 YFSETQ. The CDR3 covers 17 residues. Between the trimmed V and J ends, which lost 4 bases and 7 bases, there was a span of 24 bases.

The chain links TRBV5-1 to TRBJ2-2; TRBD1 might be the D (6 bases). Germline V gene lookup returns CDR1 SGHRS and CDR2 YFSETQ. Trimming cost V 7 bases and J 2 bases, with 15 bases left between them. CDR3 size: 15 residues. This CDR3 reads CASRRRTVNTGELFF. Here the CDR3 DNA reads TGCGCCAGCCGACGTAGGACAGTAAACACCGGGGAGCTGTTTTTT.

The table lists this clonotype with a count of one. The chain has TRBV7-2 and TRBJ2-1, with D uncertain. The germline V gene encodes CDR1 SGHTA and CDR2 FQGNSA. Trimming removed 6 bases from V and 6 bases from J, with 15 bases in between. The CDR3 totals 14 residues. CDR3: CASSFVGPANEQFF. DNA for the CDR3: TGTGCCAGCAGTTTTGTAGGCCCGGCCAATGAGCAGTTCTTC.

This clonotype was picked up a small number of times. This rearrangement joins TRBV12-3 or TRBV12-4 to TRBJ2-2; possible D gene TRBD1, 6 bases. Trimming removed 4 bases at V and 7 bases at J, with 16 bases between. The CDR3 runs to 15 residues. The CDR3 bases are TGTGCCAGCAGTTCCCCACAGGGATCCGGCGGGGAGCTGTTTTTT. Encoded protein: CASSSPQGSGGELFF.

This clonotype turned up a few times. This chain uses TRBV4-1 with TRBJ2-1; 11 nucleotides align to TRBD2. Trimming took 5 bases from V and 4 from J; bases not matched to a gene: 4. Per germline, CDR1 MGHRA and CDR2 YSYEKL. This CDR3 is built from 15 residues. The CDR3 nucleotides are TGCGCCAGCAGCACCCGACTAGCGGGGTACAATGAGCAGTTCTTC. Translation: CASSTRLAGYNEQFF.

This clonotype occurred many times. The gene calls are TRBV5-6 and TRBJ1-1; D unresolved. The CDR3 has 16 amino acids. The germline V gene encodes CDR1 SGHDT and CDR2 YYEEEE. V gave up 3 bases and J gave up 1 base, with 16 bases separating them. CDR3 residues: CASSSVGGGRNTEAFF. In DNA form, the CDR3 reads TGTGCCAGCAGCTCCGTTGGAGGCGGGAGGAACACTGAAGCTTTCTTT.

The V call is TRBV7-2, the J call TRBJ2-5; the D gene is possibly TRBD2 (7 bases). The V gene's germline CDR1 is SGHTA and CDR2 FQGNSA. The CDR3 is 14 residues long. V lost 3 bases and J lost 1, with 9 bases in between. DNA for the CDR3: TGTGCCAGCAGCTTGGGGGGGGCCCAAGAGACCCAGTACTTC. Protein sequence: CASSLGGAQETQYF. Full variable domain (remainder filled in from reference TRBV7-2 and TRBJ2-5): GAGVSQSPSNKVTEKGKDVELRCDPISGHTALYWYRQSLGQGLEFLIYFQGNSAPDKSGLPSDRFSAERTGGSVSTLTIQRTQQEDSAVYLCASSLGGAQETQYFGPGTRLLVL.

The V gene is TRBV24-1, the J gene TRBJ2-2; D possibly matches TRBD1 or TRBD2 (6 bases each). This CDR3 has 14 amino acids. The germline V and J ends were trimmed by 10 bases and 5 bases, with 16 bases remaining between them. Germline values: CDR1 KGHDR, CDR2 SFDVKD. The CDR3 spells CATGRGRGTGELFF. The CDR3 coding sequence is TGTGCCACAGGCAGGGGTCGGGGGACCGGGGAGCTGTTTTTT.

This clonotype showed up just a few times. CDR3 sequence: CASSPRTAKNIQYF. DNA of the CDR3: TGTGCCAGCAGCCCCAGGACAGCCAAAAACATTCAGTACTTC. The chain joins TRBV3-1 to TRBJ2-4, with unresolved D. This CDR3 is 14 amino acids long. The germline V and J ends were trimmed by 4 bases and 0 bases, with 7 bases remaining between them. Germline assignment: CDR1 LGHDT and CDR2 YNNKEL (reference sequence).

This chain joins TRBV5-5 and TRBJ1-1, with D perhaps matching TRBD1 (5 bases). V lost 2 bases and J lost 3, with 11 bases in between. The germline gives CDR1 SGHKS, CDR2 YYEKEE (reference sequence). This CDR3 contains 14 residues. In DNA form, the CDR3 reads TGTGCCAGCAGCTTAAGACAGAGAGACACTGAAGCTTTCTTT. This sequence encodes CASSLRQRDTEAFF.

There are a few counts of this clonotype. Here the CDR3 DNA reads TGTGCCACCAGTGAGCCTAAACAGGGAAGCGAGACCCAGTACTTC. Translating gives CATSEPKQGSETQYF. This chain uses TRBV24-1 with TRBJ2-5; D perhaps matches TRBD1 (6 bases). The V and J ends lost 4 bases and 5 bases respectively, with 16 bases between them. Germline V gene lookup returns CDR1 KGHDR and CDR2 SFDVKD. The CDR3 extends over 15 amino acids.

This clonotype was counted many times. CDR3 region: CASRNAPGTSNEQFF. CDR3 bases: TGTGCCAGCAGAAACGCGCCCGGGACTAGTAATGAGCAGTTCTTC. The chain carries TRBV7-8 and TRBJ2-1, with 8 bases lining up with TRBD2. Germline V gene sequence: CDR1 SGHVS, CDR2 FQNEAQ. This CDR3 has 15 amino acids. J lost 7 bases, V lost 6 bases, and 11 bases had no gene match. Variable domain in full (rest from reference TRBV7-8 and TRBJ2-1): GAGVSQSPRYKVAKRGQDVALRCDPISGHVSLFWYQQALGQGPEFLTYFQNEAQLDKSGLPSDRFFAERPEGSVSTLKIQRTQQEDSAVYLCASRNAPGTSNEQFFGPGTRLTVL.